This entry features one T cell receptor (beta chain) sequence. Its antigen is currently unknown. V lost 5 bases and J 5 bases, leaving 15 bases between the germline ends. CDR1 is MNHEY and CDR2 is SVGAGI in the germline V gene. This CDR3 has 15 residues. This sample was taken from a study of shared clonotypes between healthy human individuals. Findings of the study overall: Naive subsets usually exceeded memory subsets in estimated richness.

Here immunoSEQ multiplex PCR was the method, and the copy in TCRdb shows in-frame clones only, minus some. In the table there are around 2.1 million clones, 90% to 95% of which are singletons. Terminally differentiated effector memory CD45RA+ cells were excluded from the naive CD8 cells, which were CD45RO-negative and positively selected for CCR7. Donors had no recently reported acute infections or vaccinations and were HIV-negative. The specimen was naive CD8+ T cells from PBMCs. This chain joins TRBV6-5 and TRBJ2-2; perhaps D is TRBD1 or TRBD2 (5 bases each). This receptor was obtained from a young man in good health. Some clones in this sample may be carry-over from other donors' samples. In DNA form, the CDR3 reads TGTGCCAGCAGTCCCCGGGTCTGGGGGACCGGGGAGCTGTTTTTT. Protein: CASSPRVWGTGELFF.